This is a list of T cell receptor beta chains from one sample in a study of CD4 T cells in relation to SARS-CoV-2 and coronaviruses. Their antigen targets remain unknown. Assay used: immunoSEQ multiplex PCR; TCRdb lists only in-frame clones, some missing. The table includes about 24,000 clones, under 80% detected once. Sequenced material: CD4+ T cells from PBMCs, cultured in vitro. These receptors were collected from a human donor in good health. The CDR3 runs from the conserved cysteine through the conserved F or W. D genes are given only for firm matches. Clone sizes are given selectively: once, few, many, or a class where the clone is expanded.

clone_size	d_call	v_call	j_call	cdr3_aa	cdr3_nt
once	TRBD1	TRBV28	TRBJ1-4	CASSQTGANEKLFF	TGTGCCAGCAGCCAAACAGGGGCTAATGAAAAACTGTTTTTT
-	TRBD2	TRBV11-3	TRBJ2-1	CASSLRGTTWGNEQFF	TGTGCCAGCAGCTTGCGGGGGACTACGTGGGGCAATGAGCAGTTCTTC
few	TRBD1	TRBV19	TRBJ2-5	CASGQGVRETQYF	TGTGCATCGGGACAGGGCGTTAGAGAGACCCAGTACTTC
-	-	TRBV5-4	TRBJ1-3	CASSPLPGASGNTIYF	TGTGCCAGCAGCCCCCTCCCCGGCGCCTCTGGAAACACCATATATTTT
once	-	TRBV20-1	TRBJ1-2	CSASWVNGYTF	TGCAGTGCTAGTTGGGTGAATGGCTACACCTTC
medium-sized	-	TRBV30	TRBJ1-5	CAWDYKIGSNQPQHF	TGTGCCTGGGACTATAAGATAGGGAGCAATCAGCCCCAGCATTTT
-	TRBD1	TRBV5-8	TRBJ2-1	CASSTRDRGWSYNEQFF	TGTGCCAGCAGCACCCGGGACAGGGGATGGTCCTACAATGAGCAGTTCTTC
-	TRBD2	TRBV6-5	TRBJ2-3	CASKLAGGIGDTQYF	TGTGCCAGCAAACTAGCGGGAGGTATTGGAGATACGCAGTATTTT
-	-	TRBV20-1	TRBJ1-1	CSASRDGRTEAFF	TGCAGTGCTAGTCGTGACGGGCGGACTGAAGCTTTCTTT
-	-	TRBV30	TRBJ2-7	CAWSVLGFEQYF	TGTGCCTGGAGTGTACTAGGGTTTGAGCAGTACTTC
-	TRBD2	TRBV5-6	TRBJ2-7	CASTDYVRRELTGEQYF	TGTGCCAGCACCGACTACGTCAGGCGGGAGTTAACCGGCGAGCAGTACTTC
-	-	TRBV5-4	TRBJ2-4	CASSLDEEAKNIQYF	TGTGCCAGCAGCTTGGATGAGGAAGCCAAAAACATTCAGTACTTC
-	-	TRBV27	TRBJ1-5	CASGNQPQHF	TGTGCCAGCGGCAATCAGCCCCAGCATTTT
-	-	TRBV2	TRBJ2-1	CASRGGLSYNEQFF	TGTGCCAGCAGAGGGGGGTTGTCCTACAATGAGCAGTTCTTC
-	-	TRBV5-6	TRBJ1-2	CASSLASGVGGYTF	TGTGCCAGCAGCTTGGCGTCCGGGGTAGGGGGCTACACCTTC